The 6 T cell receptor beta chains below all came from one sample that was sequenced in a study of CD8 T cells in Susac syndrome (dated by TCRdb to about 2019). The library was prepared using the immunoSEQ multiplex PCR assay. RNA was extracted with the RNeasy kit and 0.5 to 1 ug was reverse transcribed using random hexamers. Through fastp at Q25 and MiXCR, TCRdb rebuilt clones from the public reads, retaining in-frame beta chains. When rows share a CDR3 protein, they turn into one entry using the most common DNA and genes. The sample table lists 100,000 to 150,000 distinct CDR3 sequences, more than 90% of them with a count of one. The top ten hold roughly 0.087% of the sample. The sequenced material came from CD4+ T cells from PBMCs. These receptors were taken from a human donor in good health.

In DNA form, the CDR3 reads TGTGCCAGCAGGCCAGACCGTCTAGCCAAAAACATTCAGTACTTC. Amino acids: CASRPDRLAKNIQYF. This chain joins TRBV6-5 and TRBJ2-4; D uncertain. V was shortened by 6 bases and J by 0 bases, with 12 bases between the two germline ends. CDR1 is MNHEY and CDR2 is SVGAGI in the germline V gene. This CDR3 comprises 15 residues.

CDR3 DNA: TGTGCCAGCAGCTCGCAATGGGGCACTGAAGCTTTCTTT. Its protein is CASSSQWGTEAFF. The chain combines TRBV7-2 with TRBJ1-1, with D unresolved. Deletions cut 4 bases from V and 4 bases from J, with 10 bases between. Germline values: CDR1 SGHTA, CDR2 FQGNSA. CDR3 length equals 13 residues.

This chain joins TRBV5-8 and TRBJ2-1; D possibly corresponds to TRBD1 (6 bases). The germline CDR1 and CDR2 sequences are SGHTS and YDEGEE. The CDR3 has 13 amino acids. V lost 4 bases and J lost 7, with 12 bases in between. As DNA, the CDR3 is TGTGCCAGCAGCATAAGACAGGAAAATGAGCAGTTCTTC. Encoded protein: CASSIRQENEQFF. Full variable domain (outside the CDR3, taken from reference TRBV5-8 and TRBJ2-1): EAGVTQSPTHLIKTRGQQATLRCSPISGHTSVYWYQQALGLGLQFLLWYDEGEERNRGNFPPRFSGRQFPNYSSELNVNALELEDSALYLCASSIRQENEQFFGPGTRLTVL.

V and J are TRBV28 and TRBJ2-2, with no clear D. Between the trimmed V and J ends, which lost 2 bases and 8 bases, there was a span of 9 bases. CDR1 and CDR2 (germline): MDHEN, SYDVKM. The CDR3 spans 13 residues. CDR3 coding DNA: TGTGCCAGCAGTTTAAGCTTCTTGGGGGAGCTGTTTTTT. This gives the protein CASSLSFLGELFF.

This chain links TRBV28 with TRBJ2-5, with D possibly being TRBD2 (5 bases). With 5 bases removed from V and 6 bases from J, the gap between germline ends came to 10 bases. Germline V lookup: CDR1 MDHEN, CDR2 SYDVKM. This CDR3 spans 12 amino acids. The CDR3 DNA follows: TGTGCCAGCAGTGACCCGGGAAAGACCCAGTACTTC. Amino acid sequence: CASSDPGKTQYF.

V is TRBV13 and J is TRBJ2-7; perhaps TRBD2 as D (6 bases). Deletions cut 2 bases from V and 6 bases from J, with 11 bases between. CDR3 length: 13 amino acids. CDR1 and CDR2 from the germline V gene are PRHDT and FYEKMQ (reference sequence). CDR3 nucleotides: TGTGCCAGCAGCTTAAATCGGGGGAGCGAGCAGTACTTC. This encodes CASSLNRGSEQYF.